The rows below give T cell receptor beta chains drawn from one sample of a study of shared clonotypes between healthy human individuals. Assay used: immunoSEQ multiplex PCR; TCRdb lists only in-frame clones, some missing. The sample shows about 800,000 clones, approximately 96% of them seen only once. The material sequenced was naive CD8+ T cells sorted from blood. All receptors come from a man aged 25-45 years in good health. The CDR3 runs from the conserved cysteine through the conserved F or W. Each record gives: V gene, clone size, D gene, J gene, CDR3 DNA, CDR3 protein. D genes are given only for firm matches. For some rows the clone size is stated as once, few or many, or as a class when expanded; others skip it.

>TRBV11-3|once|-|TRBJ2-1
TGTGCCAGCAGCTTTGGGGACGATCCGACCGACAATGAGCAGTTCTTC
CASSFGDDPTDNEQFF
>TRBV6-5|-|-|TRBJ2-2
TGTGCCAGCAGCCTTTTAACCGGGACCACCGGGGAGCTGTTTTTT
CASSLLTGTTGELFF
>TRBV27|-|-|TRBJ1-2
TGTGCCAGCAGTCCGGGACTGTCTAACTATGGCTACACCTTC
CASSPGLSNYGYTF
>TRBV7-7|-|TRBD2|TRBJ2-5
TGTGCCAGCAGCCCACCACTAGCGGAAGAGACCCAGTACTTC
CASSPPLAEETQYF
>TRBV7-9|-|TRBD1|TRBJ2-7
TGTGCCGGACAGGGACAGGGGGGATACGAGCAGTACTTC
CAGQGQGGYEQYF
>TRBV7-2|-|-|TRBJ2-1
TGTGCCAGCAGCTTAAATAGGCATGGAGGTGAGCAGTTCTTC
CASSLNRHGGEQFF
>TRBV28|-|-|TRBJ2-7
TGTGCCAGCAGTTTAGTGGACAGCACCTACGAGCAGTACTTC
CASSLVDSTYEQYF
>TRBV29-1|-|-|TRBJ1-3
TGCAGCGTTGCCTACAGCCACTCTGGAAACACCATATATTTT
CSVAYSHSGNTIYF
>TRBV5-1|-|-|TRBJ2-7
TGCGCCAGCAGCTTGGTACAGGGACAAGCTTCCTACGAGCAGTACTTC
CASSLVQGQASYEQYF
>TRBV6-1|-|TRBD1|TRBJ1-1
TGTGCCACCACCTCCGGGACAGGCATAACTGAAGCTTTCTTT
CATTSGTGITEAFF
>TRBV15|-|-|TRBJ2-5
TGTGCCACCAGCAGTGTCCCTCCCTACGTTCAGGGGAGTCGAGAGACCCAGTACTTC
CATSSVPPYVQGSRETQYF
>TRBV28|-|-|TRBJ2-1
TGTGGCGCGACGGGTGGGGGAGAGCAGTTCTTC
CGATGGGEQFF
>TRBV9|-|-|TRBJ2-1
TGTGCCAGCAGCGTAGACGGGAGCGGGTACAATGAGCAGTTCTTC
CASSVDGSGYNEQFF
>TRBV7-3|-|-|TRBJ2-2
TGTGCCAGCAGCTTACTGGCCAGGGGAGTGTCAACCGGGGAGCTGTTTTTT
CASSLLARGVSTGELFF
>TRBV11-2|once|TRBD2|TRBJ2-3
TGTGCCAGCAGCCGACTAGCGGATGGGAGAGATACGCAGTATTTT
CASSRLADGRDTQYF
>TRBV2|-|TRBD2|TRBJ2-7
TGTGCCAGCAGTCCCCGCATCGGTGGAGGGACTAGCGGCTTTTCTACTAACTTC
CASSPRIGGGTSGFSTNF
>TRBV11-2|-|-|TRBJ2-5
TGTGCCAGCAGCTTAGATCCTCGCCGGGCAGCTAACCAAGAGACCCAGTACTTC
CASSLDPRRAANQETQYF
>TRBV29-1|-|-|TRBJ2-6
TGCAGCGTTGAAGAGGTCAGCTCTGGGGCCAACGTCCTGACTTTC
CSVEEVSSGANVLTF
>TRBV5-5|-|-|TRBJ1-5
TGTGCCAGCAGCCGCTTGGGGGGTGATCAGCCCCAGCATTTT
CASSRLGGDQPQHF
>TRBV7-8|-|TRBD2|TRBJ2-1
TGTGCCAGCAGCTCCCCGGGGCTAGCGGACAACATTGGGGGCTACAATGAGCAGTTCTTC
CASSSPGLADNIGGYNEQFF
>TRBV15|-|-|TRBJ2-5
TGTGCCACCAGGAAGCAAGGGGGTATCGACGAGACCCAGTACTTC
CATRKQGGIDETQYF
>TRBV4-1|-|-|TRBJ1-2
TGCGCCAGCAGCCAAGCATCGGCAGGGCAAGCTAACTATGGCTACACCTTC
CASSQASAGQANYGYTF
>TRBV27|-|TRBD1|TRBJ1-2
TGTGCCAGCAGTTCCCTGCAGCAGGGGGCCCTAGGGGGCTACACCTTC
CASSSLQQGALGGYTF
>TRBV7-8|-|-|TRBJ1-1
TGTGCCAGTCTATTGCCTCCCCGGGATGAAGCTTTCTTT
CASLLPPRDEAFF
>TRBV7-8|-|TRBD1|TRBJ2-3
TGTGCCAGCAGCGGACCGGACAGGAGCACAGATACGCAGTATTTT
CASSGPDRSTDTQYF
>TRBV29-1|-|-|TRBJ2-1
TGCAGCGTGGGGAACCAGGAGTACAATGAGCAGTTCTTC
CSVGNQEYNEQFF
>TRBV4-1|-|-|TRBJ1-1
TGCGCCAGCAGCCAAGATCCAGGGGAGAGGAGAAGGGCTTTCTTT
CASSQDPGERRRAFF